This T cell receptor (beta chain) was recorded in a study of blood T cell repertoires in COVID-19. Looking at the study overall: The study drew acute and convalescent COVID-19 samples from the United States, Italy and Spain. In each case, the material was cDNA or gDNA derived from T cells, B-cell-depleted T cells, or PBMCs.

Individuals aged roughly 18 to 95 years were recruited from about two dozen US areas. Cohorts were assigned according to the clinical history that participants reported. Libraries were prepared by immunoSEQ multiplex PCR; TCRdb keeps only in-frame clonotypes and omits some of them. The sample yields about 280,000 clones, roughly 90% seen once. Per germline, CDR1 SGHRS and CDR2 YFSETQ. CDR3 length: 15 residues. V was pared by 2 bases and J by 5 bases, with 8 bases of the junction left unmatched. The chain joins TRBV5-1 to TRBJ2-3; 7 bases are shared with TRBD2. The sequencing sample was made of PBMCs or T cells enriched from blood (not recorded which). The sequence was obtained from a woman aged 18 to 35 with acute COVID-19. This CDR3 reads CASSFTGSGGDTQYF. CDR3 nucleotide sequence: TGCGCCAGCAGCTTCACGGGTTCGGGGGGAGATACGCAGTATTTT. Supplemented by reference TRBV5-1 and TRBJ2-3, the full variable domain reads KAGVTQTPRYLIKTRGQQVTLSCSPISGHRSVSWYQQTPGQGLQFLFEYFSETQRNKGNFPGRFSGRQFSNSRSEMNVSTLELGDSALYLCASSFTGSGGDTQYFGPGTRLTVL.